The TCR beta chain described here comes from a study of beta chain features in type 1 diabetes. Overall study results and limits: HLA effects on TCRB rearrangement stayed unresolved here. Reads derived from cDNA could over-represent cells showing high TCR expression. TCRB CDR3s from Type 1 diabetes patients were moderately but significantly shorter in all four CD4+ subsets. Possible PCR preference for shorter templates applied equally to patients and controls.

This clone was recorded a few times. Antigen: not known. Sequenced material consisted of expressed TCRB transcripts (all of the isolated RNA was reverse transcribed). Generated by immunoSEQ multiplex PCR, the TCRdb table keeps only in-frame clones and is missing some. Seen here are more than 550,000 clones, over 12% observed once, and the top ten hold nearly 0.04%. The CDR3 totals 14 residues. Trimming shortened V by 1 base and J by 8 bases, and 17 bases separated the two germline ends. Germline-derived CDR1 and CDR2 are GTSNPN and SVGIG (reference sequence). Sequenced sample: naive CD4+ T cells from blood. The clonotype comes from a man aged 18 to 35 with type 1 diabetes. The V and J genes are TRBV30 and TRBJ1-2; TRBD1 is a possible D gene (6 bases). CDR3 nucleotides: TGTGCCTGGAGTGGAATTCGGACAGACAGCGGCTACACCTTC. Amino acid sequence: CAWSGIRTDSGYTF. Complete variable domain (other parts from reference TRBV30 and TRBJ1-2): SQTIHQWPATLVQPVGSPLSLECTVEGTSNPNLYWYRQAAGRGLQLLFYSVGIGQISSEVPQNLSASRPQDRQFILSSKKLLLSDSGFYLCAWSGIRTDSGYTFGSGTRLTVV.